Listed below are T cell receptor beta chains from one sample, sequenced in a study of cytomegalovirus exposure and HLA in healthy donors. Produced via immunoSEQ multiplex PCR; TCRdb's table is partial and in-frame only. The sample lists 130,000 or so clones, roughly three quarters occurring once. Material: PBMCs. The receptors originated from an older woman in good health and CMV-seronegative. The CDR3 runs from the conserved cysteine through the conserved F or W.

CASSEDQGFITVSGNTIYF	TRBV6-1	TRBJ1-3
CASSPAGPNQPQHF	TRBV28	TRBJ1-5
CASSDRGYGYTF	TRBV6-1	TRBJ1-2
CASSKTDRVNAFAGANVLTF	TRBV5-1	TRBJ2-6
CASSPPGTGGSLAKNIQYF	TRBV18	TRBJ2-4
CSAPLGTGGFF	TRBV20-1	TRBJ1-4
CASSPQINYYYGYTF	TRBV28	TRBJ1-2
CASSYSKTLQETQYF	TRBV6-5	TRBJ2-5
CASSVGGGTQYF	TRBV9	TRBJ2-5
CASSLAVAGAYGYTF	TRBV7-8	TRBJ1-2